This T cell receptor (beta chain) originates from a study of OX40 agonist ivuxolimab in advanced cancers. This clone has a single count. Antigen unknown. The sample holds other DNA sequences that translate to the same CDR3. Germline CDR1 SGHRS, CDR2 YFSETQ. The V segment lost 0 bases and the J segment 1 base; nucleotides outside the gene matches: 4. CDR3 size: 16 residues. Study outcomes and limitations: Partial responders treated at 0.1-3.0 mg/kg exhibited clonal expansion among the lowest measured.

Some clones are missing from TCRdb's copy, which holds only in-frame ones; the method was immunoSEQ multiplex PCR. The sample carries about 82,000 clones, 86% recorded once. The chain joins TRBV5-1 to TRBJ2-3; 8 positions match TRBD2. The TCR comes from an adult with an advanced solid tumor such as melanoma, head and neck, liver or kidney cancer. The input for sequencing was CD4+ or CD8+ T cells sorted from blood, taken in a trial of the OX40 agonist ivuxolimab. CDR3 in amino acids: CASSLGPAGGTDTQYF. CDR3 sequence (DNA): TGCGCCAGCAGCTTGGGTCCAGCGGGGGGCACAGATACGCAGTATTTT.